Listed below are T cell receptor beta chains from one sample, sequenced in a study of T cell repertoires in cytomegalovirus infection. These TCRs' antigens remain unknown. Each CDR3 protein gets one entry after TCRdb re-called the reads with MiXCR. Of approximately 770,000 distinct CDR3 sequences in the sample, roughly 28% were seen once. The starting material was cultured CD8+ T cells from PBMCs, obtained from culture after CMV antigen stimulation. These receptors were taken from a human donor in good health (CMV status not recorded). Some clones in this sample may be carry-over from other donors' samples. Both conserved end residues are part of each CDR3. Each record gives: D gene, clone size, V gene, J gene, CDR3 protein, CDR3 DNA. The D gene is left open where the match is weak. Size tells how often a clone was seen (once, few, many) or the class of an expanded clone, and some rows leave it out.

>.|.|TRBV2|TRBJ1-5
CASSEVGGTGDQPQHF
TGTGCCAGCAGTGAAGTCGGGGGAACTGGAGATCAGCCCCAGCATTTT
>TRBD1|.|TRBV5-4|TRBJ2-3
CASRGTGQSTDTQYF
TGTGCCAGCAGAGGGACAGGGCAAAGCACAGATACGCAGTATTTT
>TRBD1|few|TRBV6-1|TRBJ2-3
CASSEGQGWGDTQYF
TGTGCCAGCAGTGAAGGACAGGGTTGGGGAGATACGCAGTATTTT
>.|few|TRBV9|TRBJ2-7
CASSVAGPSYEQYF
TGTGCCAGCAGCGTAGCCGGTCCTTCCTACGAGCAGTACTTC
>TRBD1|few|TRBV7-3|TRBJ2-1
CASSLMRRDRDEQFF
TGTGCCAGCAGCTTAATGCGACGGGACAGGGACGAGCAGTTCTTC
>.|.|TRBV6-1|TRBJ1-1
CASSDRKLGAFF
TGTGCCAGCAGTGACCGTAAACTAGGGGCTTTCTTT
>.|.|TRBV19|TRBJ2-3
CASSDYPRGSTDTQYF
TGTGCCAGTAGCGACTATCCGCGTGGATCCACAGATACGCAGTATTTT
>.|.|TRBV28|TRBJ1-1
CASSLLGRATEAFF
TGTGCCAGCAGTTTATTGGGGCGGGCCACTGAAGCTTTCTTT
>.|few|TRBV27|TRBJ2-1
CASTRTNRANNEQFF
TGTGCCAGCACCCGGACTAACAGGGCGAACAATGAGCAGTTCTTC
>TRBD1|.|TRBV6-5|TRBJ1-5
CASSEFGQGNNQAQHF
TGTGCCAGCAGTGAATTCGGACAGGGAAACAATCAGGCCCAGCATTTT